The rows below give T cell receptor beta chains drawn from one sample of a study of CD8 T cells in ankylosing spondylitis. From the 5' RACE reads, TCRdb called clonotypes with MiXCR, one entry per CDR3 protein. The sample lists around 770,000 distinct CDR3 sequences; over 15% were seen once. The sample taken for sequencing was blood, either unsorted or a sorted T cell fraction (not recorded which). These receptors were taken from a male donor with ankylosing spondylitis. Both conserved end residues are part of each CDR3. A D gene is named only where the DNA matches it firmly. A row's size may be missing; if present it is once, few, many or a size class.

clone size	J gene	D gene	V gene	CDR3 DNA	CDR3 protein
.	TRBJ2-7	TRBD2	TRBV12-3/TRBV12-4	TGTGCCAGCAGCCCGGGACTAGGGCCCTACGAGCAGTACTTC	CASSPGLGPYEQYF
few	TRBJ2-7	.	TRBV29-1	TGCAGCGTCCTCCAGGAAGGCAACCCCTACGAGCAGTACTTC	CSVLQEGNPYEQYF
few	TRBJ1-1	.	TRBV13	TGTGCCAGCAGCAGTCCGAGCAAGGTCTTCTTT	CASSSPSKVFF
few	TRBJ2-3	.	TRBV20-1	TGCAGTGCTACCAAGGACGGATCTAGCACAGATACGCAGTATTTT	CSATKDGSSTDTQYF
many	TRBJ2-2	TRBD1	TRBV25-1	TGTGCCAGCAGTGGGTCACAGGGGCACGGGGAGCTGTTTTTT	CASSGSQGHGELFF
few	TRBJ1-5	.	TRBV6-1	TGTGCCAGCAGTGAACCGTACCTTAATCAGCCCCAGCATTTT	CASSEPYLNQPQHF
.	TRBJ1-1	.	TRBV5-5	TGTGCCAGCAGCCCCCTACGACAGGTGAACACTGAAGCTTTCTTT	CASSPLRQVNTEAFF
.	TRBJ2-2	TRBD2	TRBV20-1	TGCAGTGCTGCGCGGGAGCCCACCGGGGAGCTGTTTTTT	CSAAREPTGELFF
few	TRBJ2-1	.	TRBV5-1	TGCGCCAGCAGCTTGGTCGGGGAAGAAAAACCCCAGTTCTTC	CASSLVGEEKPQFF
few	TRBJ2-2	.	TRBV5-1	TGCGCCAGCAGCTTAACACCGGGGACAACCGGGGAGCTGTTTTTT	CASSLTPGTTGELFF
few	TRBJ1-5	.	TRBV5-1	TGCGCCAGCAGCTTGGTGGGGGGCCTGGCCTTCTATCAGCCCCAGCATTTT	CASSLVGGLAFYQPQHF
many	TRBJ2-3	TRBD2	TRBV7-9	TGTGCCAGCAGCTTAGTTGGCGGGGGAATCACAGATACGCAGTATTTT	CASSLVGGGITDTQYF
.	TRBJ2-3	TRBD2	TRBV2	TGTGCCAGTGACAGGTTTGGTCTAGCGGGGGGCTCTTGGGGCACAGATACGCAGTATTTT	CASDRFGLAGGSWGTDTQYF
.	TRBJ2-2	.	TRBV27	TGTGCCAGCAGTTTAGTGCGGCCCGTCACCGGGGAGCTGTTTTTT	CASSLVRPVTGELFF